Detailed here is one T cell receptor beta chain. The antigen is not known. Germline lookup yields CDR1 MNHEY and CDR2 SMNVEV (reference sequence). V trimming: 4 bases; J trimming: 8 bases; junction bases outside the gene matches: 5. The CDR3 runs 13 residues. The protocol was immunoSEQ multiplex PCR, while the TCRdb copy is restricted to in-frame clones and leaves out a portion. The sample holds tens of thousands of clones, roughly 97% seen once. This sample is drawn from a study of human thymus T cells. Overall study results and limits: Repertoires sampled from thymus and blood appeared biased in V and J gene usage. The related literature has documented a marked overlap of thymic repertoires among unrelated individuals.

The study used thymus tissue resected during corrective heart surgery. Congenital heart defects were the reason for the corrective surgery that the donors, healthy Finnish infants, were having. The chain employs TRBV27 and TRBJ2-1, with 7 bases fitting TRBD2. Sequenced material: thymus tissue. The clonotype comes from a boy younger than two with a congenital heart defect but otherwise immunologically healthy. In DNA form, the CDR3 reads TGTGCCAGCAGTTACTCGACTAGCTATGAGCAGTTCTTC. Its protein product is CASSYSTSYEQFF.